This T cell receptor (beta chain) was observed in a study of blood T cells in healthy people across ages. The CDR3 is 14 residues long. Germline values: CDR1 SGHTA, CDR2 FQGNSA. This clonotype occurred once. Then a second PCR, running about 6 to 12 cycles, was carried out with a sample-barcoded 5' primer and a J-beta primer mix. TCRdb reanalysed the 5' RACE reads using MiXCR and keeps one entry per CDR3 protein. Here the sample spans approximately 850,000 distinct CDR3 sequences, approximately 44% being singletons. The sequence derives from a man in his sixties in good health. The V and J genes are TRBV7-2 and TRBJ2-5; D perhaps matches TRBD1 (5 bases). Matching the DNA end better, TRBJ2-7 makes the J call doubtful. Source material: blood. The CDR3 here is CTSTLSQGWYEQYF. CDR3 DNA sequence: TGTACCAGCACCCTTAGCCAGGGTTGGTACGAGCAGTACTTC.